A selection of T cell receptor beta chains follows, all from one sample in a study of T cells after yellow fever vaccination. TCRdb re-derived calls from the 5' RACE reads in MiXCR, one entry per CDR3 protein. The table records approximately 330,000 distinct CDR3 sequences, around 12% of them present only once. Sequencing was performed on CD4+ T cells sorted from PBMCs, taken 15 days after the yellow fever booster vaccination. The receptors were gathered from a man aged 18 to 30 who received the YFV17D yellow fever vaccine. The CDR3 runs from the conserved cysteine through the conserved F or W. The D gene is left open where the match is weak.

TRBJ2-1,TRBD1,14,TRBV11-3,CASSPRQGLHEQFF
TRBJ1-5,-,14,TRBV10-3,CAISQGPQGEPQHF
TRBJ1-1,-,14,TRBV7-3,CASSTQGQVTEAFF
TRBJ2-7,-,13,TRBV12-3/TRBV12-4,CASSLSRGYEQYF
TRBJ2-5,-,12,TRBV2,CASTTTGETQYF
TRBJ2-1,TRBD2,17,TRBV7-3,CASSRLPFSGVGNEQFF
TRBJ2-5,TRBD2,16,TRBV7-9,CASSLRRSPSGETQYF
TRBJ1-5,TRBD1,15,TRBV4-3,CASSQGTGGSQPQHF
TRBJ2-3,TRBD2,15,TRBV7-2,CASSTPSGGTDTQYF
TRBJ1-5,TRBD1,17,TRBV4-1,CASSPGSGTGNNQPQHF
TRBJ1-2,-,15,TRBV11-2,CASSLSLGQGNGYTF
TRBJ2-5,-,16,TRBV10-3,CAISESRGAYQETQYF
TRBJ2-5,TRBD2,14,TRBV12-3/TRBV12-4,CASTNWGGEETQYF
TRBJ2-7,TRBD2,16,TRBV3-1,CASSPHSGGILYEQYF
TRBJ2-3,TRBD2,15,TRBV7-2,CASSSTSGVKDTQYF
TRBJ2-3,-,15,TRBV7-7,CASSKGHSSTDTQYF
TRBJ1-1,-,13,TRBV7-2,CASSLVRDSEAFF
TRBJ2-1,TRBD2,16,TRBV6-2/TRBV6-3,CASRGGGRSSYNEQFF
TRBJ1-4,TRBD1,14,TRBV5-1,CASSWTGSGEKLFF
TRBJ1-2,TRBD1,16,TRBV5-4,CASSLDGRGGGAGYTF
TRBJ2-1,-,12,TRBV20-1,CSADRRLNEQFF
TRBJ2-2,-,14,TRBV6-5,CASRRQDPTGELFF
TRBJ2-1,-,14,TRBV15,CATTSSIVDNEQFF
TRBJ1-4,-,11,TRBV19,CASKEFEKLFF
TRBJ1-4,-,15,TRBV20-1,CSARRDGGREEKLFF
TRBJ2-3,TRBD1,14,TRBV7-9,CASSLDAPGTGLYF
TRBJ2-3,-,14,TRBV7-2,CASSPRGAADTQYF
TRBJ2-3,-,11,TRBV20-1,CSALPADTQYF
TRBJ2-5,TRBD1,15,TRBV7-2,CASSFAGTGEETQYF
TRBJ1-5,-,16,TRBV5-5,CASSLAWARFNQPQHF
TRBJ2-2,-,16,TRBV6-6,CASSYSYRMNTGELFF
TRBJ2-5,-,15,TRBV7-3,CASSLSGGAEETQYF
TRBJ2-6,-,14,TRBV20-1,CSGGQGSGANVLTF
TRBJ2-2,TRBD1,13,TRBV12-3/TRBV12-4,CASSLQGASGLFF
TRBJ2-3,TRBD2,15,TRBV5-1,CASSSGLAGTDTQYF
TRBJ2-5,-,15,TRBV5-1,CASSLWTDTQETQYF
TRBJ2-3,-,15,TRBV6-5,CASSLRAPRADTQYF